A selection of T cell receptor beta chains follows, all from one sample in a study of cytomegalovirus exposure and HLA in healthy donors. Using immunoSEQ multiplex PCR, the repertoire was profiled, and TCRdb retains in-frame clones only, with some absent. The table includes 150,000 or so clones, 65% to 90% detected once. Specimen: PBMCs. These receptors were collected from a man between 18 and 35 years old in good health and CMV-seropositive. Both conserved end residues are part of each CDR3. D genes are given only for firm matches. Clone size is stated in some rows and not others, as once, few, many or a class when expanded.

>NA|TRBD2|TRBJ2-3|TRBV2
TGTGCCAGCATTCGGTCGGCTAGCGGGGGTTTGGATACGCAGTATTTT
CASIRSASGGLDTQYF
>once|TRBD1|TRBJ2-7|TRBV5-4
TGTGCCAGCAGTCATCGGGACAGGGGGGACGAGCAGTACTTC
CASSHRDRGDEQYF
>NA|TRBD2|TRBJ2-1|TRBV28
TGTGCCAGCAGTTGGCGGGAGGGGAACAATGAGCAGTTCTTC
CASSWREGNNEQFF
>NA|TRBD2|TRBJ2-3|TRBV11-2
TGTGCCAGCAGCCTAGCGGGGGGGCCCTCAGATACGCAGTATTTT
CASSLAGGPSDTQYF
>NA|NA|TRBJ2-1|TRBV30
TGTGCCGGGGACTCCCTCAATGAGCAGTTCTTC
CAGDSLNEQFF
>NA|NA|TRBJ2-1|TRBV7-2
TGTGCCAGCAGCACACAGGGTTACAATGAGCAGTTCTTC
CASSTQGYNEQFF
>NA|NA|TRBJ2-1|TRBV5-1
TGCGCCAGCAGCGGAGGTTGGGAGCAGTTCTTC
CASSGGWEQFF
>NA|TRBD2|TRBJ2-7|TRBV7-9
TGTGCCAGCAGCTTAGCGTTCCCGGCGGGGGGATCCTACGAGCAGTACTTC
CASSLAFPAGGSYEQYF
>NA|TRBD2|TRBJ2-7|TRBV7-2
TGTGCCAGCAGCTTAAGGGTCCAGCGGGAGGGGAACGAGCAGTACTTC
CASSLRVQREGNEQYF
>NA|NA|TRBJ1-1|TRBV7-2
TGTGCCAGCAGCACTACCTCGGGGTACACTGAAGCTTTCTTT
CASSTTSGYTEAFF
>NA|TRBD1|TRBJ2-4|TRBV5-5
TGTGCCAGCAGCGCGACAGGGGTCGGTCCGAACATTCAGTACTTC
CASSATGVGPNIQYF
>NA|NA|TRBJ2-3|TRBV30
TGTGCCTGGGGTCGCGGGAACCCCACAGATACGCAGTATTTT
CAWGRGNPTDTQYF
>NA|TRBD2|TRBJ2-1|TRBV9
TGTGCCAGCAGCCCCGAGGTAGCGGGTGAGCAGTTCTTC
CASSPEVAGEQFF
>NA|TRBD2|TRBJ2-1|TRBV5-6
TGTGCCAGCAGCTTGGGCGGGAGGGCGTATGAGCAGTTCTTC
CASSLGGRAYEQFF
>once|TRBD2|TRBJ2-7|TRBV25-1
TGTGCCAGCAGATCCGGGACTAGCGCGTACGAGCAGTACTTC
CASRSGTSAYEQYF
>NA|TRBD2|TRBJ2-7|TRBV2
TGTGCCAGCACTATGGGAAGGGAGAAGCGGGAGGTCCTCTACGAGCAGTACTTC
CASTMGREKREVLYEQYF
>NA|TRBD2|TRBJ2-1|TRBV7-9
TGTGCCAGCAGCCCTCCTCTCCGACTAGCGGTATACAATGAGCAGTTCTTC
CASSPPLRLAVYNEQFF
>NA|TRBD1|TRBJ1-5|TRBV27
TGTGCCAGCAGGGAAACAGGGGGACAGCCCCAGCATTTT
CASRETGGQPQHF
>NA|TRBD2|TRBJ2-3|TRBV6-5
TGTGCCAGCAGTTACTATAGCGGGGGAGCCACGCAGTATTTT
CASSYYSGGATQYF
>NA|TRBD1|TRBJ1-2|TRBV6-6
TGTGCCAGCAGATTCGAGGACAGGTACTATGGCTACACCTTC
CASRFEDRYYGYTF
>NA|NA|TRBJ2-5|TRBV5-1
TGCGCCAGCAGCTTGGCGGCGACACCCCAAGAGACCCAGTACTTC
CASSLAATPQETQYF
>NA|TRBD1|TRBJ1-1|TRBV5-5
TGTGCCAGCAGCTTAGGGACAGGGCCTGAAGCTTTCTTT
CASSLGTGPEAFF
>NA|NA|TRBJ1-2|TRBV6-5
TGTGCCAGCAGTTACTCGAACACCAACTATGGCTACACCTTC
CASSYSNTNYGYTF
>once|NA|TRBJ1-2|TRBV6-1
TGTGCCAGCAGCTCGGACAGAAAGCTCTATGGCTACACCTTC
CASSSDRKLYGYTF
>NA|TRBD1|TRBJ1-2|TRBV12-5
TGTGCTAGTGGTACGGGACAGTCTAACTATGGCTACACCTTC
CASGTGQSNYGYTF
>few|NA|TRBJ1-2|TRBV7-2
TGTGCCAGCAGCTTTTACGGGGAGGACTATGGCTACACCTTC
CASSFYGEDYGYTF
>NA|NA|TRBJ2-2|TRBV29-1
TGCAGCGTTTCCCACAGGGCCGGGGAGCTGTTTTTT
CSVSHRAGELFF
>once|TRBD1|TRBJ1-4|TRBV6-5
TGTGCCAGCAGTGTAGACAGGGGAGGGGGAAAACTGTTTTTT
CASSVDRGGGKLFF
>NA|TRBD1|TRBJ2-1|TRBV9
TGTGCCAGCAGCGCGGGACAGTCTACCTACAATGAGCAGTTCTTC
CASSAGQSTYNEQFF
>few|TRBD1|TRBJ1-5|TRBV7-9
TGTGCCAGCAGCCAGGCCGGGACAGATGATCAGCCCCAGCATTTT
CASSQAGTDDQPQHF
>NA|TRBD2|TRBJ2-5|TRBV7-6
TGTGCCAGCAGCCGCGGACTAGCGTGGGAGACCCAGTACTTC
CASSRGLAWETQYF
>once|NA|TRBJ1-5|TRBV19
TGTGCCAGTAGTATTACGGGGGGCAATCAGCCCCAGCATTTT
CASSITGGNQPQHF
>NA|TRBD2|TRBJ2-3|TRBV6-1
TGTGCCAGCAGTGCTCCGCCGGGACTAGCGGGATCTCGCACAGATACGCAGTATTTT
CASSAPPGLAGSRTDTQYF
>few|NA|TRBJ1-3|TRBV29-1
TGCAGCGTCACCCGGGGGGGCTCTGGAAACACCATATATTTT
CSVTRGGSGNTIYF
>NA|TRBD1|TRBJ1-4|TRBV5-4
TGTGCCAGCAGCTTATCCGGGACAGGGGATAGTGAAAAACTGTTTTTT
CASSLSGTGDSEKLFF
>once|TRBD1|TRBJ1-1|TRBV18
TGTGCCAGCTCACCTTCCACACAGGGGGCTGTTGAAGCTTTCTTT
CASSPSTQGAVEAFF
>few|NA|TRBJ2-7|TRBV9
TGTGCCAGCAGCGTAGACGACACTCTCTACGAGCAGTACTTC
CASSVDDTLYEQYF
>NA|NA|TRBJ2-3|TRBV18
TGTGCCAGCTCACCACTGGGGAGTAGCACAGATACGCAGTATTTT
CASSPLGSSTDTQYF
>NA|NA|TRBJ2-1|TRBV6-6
TGTGCCAGCACACGGGGGGCTGAGCAGTTCTTC
CASTRGAEQFF
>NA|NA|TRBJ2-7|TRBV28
TGTGCCAGCAGTTTTCAGGGTAGCTCCTACGAGCAGTACTTC
CASSFQGSSYEQYF
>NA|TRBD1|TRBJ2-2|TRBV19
TGTGCCAGTAGTATGGGTGACAGGGACACCGGGGAGCTGTTTTTT
CASSMGDRDTGELFF
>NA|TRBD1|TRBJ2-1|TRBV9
TGTGCCAGCAGCGAGGGGACAGCCTACAATGAGCAGTTCTTC
CASSEGTAYNEQFF
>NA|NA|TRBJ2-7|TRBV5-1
TGCGCCAGCAGCTCACCCCAACAGGGGGGGGCCTCCTACGAGCAGTACTTC
CASSSPQQGGASYEQYF
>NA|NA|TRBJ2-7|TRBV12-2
TGTGCAAGTCGCTTAGCACAACGGGGCTACGAGCAGTACTTC
CASRLAQRGYEQYF
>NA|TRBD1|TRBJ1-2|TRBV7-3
TGTGCCAGCAGCCCAGTCACGTGGGGGCAGGGGGCCTCCCTCGACTATGGCTACACCTTC
CASSPVTWGQGASLDYGYTF
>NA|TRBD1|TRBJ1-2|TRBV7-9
TGTGCCAGCAGCGCCGACAGGGGGAAGGTTAACTATGGCTACACCTTC
CASSADRGKVNYGYTF
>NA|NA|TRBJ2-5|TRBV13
TGTGCCAGCAGCTTTCACATGTACCAAGAGACCCAGTACTTC
CASSFHMYQETQYF
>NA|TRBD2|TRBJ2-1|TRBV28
TGTGCCAGCAGTGTAGCGGGGCAGTACAATGAGCAGTTCTTC
CASSVAGQYNEQFF
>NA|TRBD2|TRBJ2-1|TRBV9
TGTGCCAGCAGCAAAAGACTAGCGGGGAGGTACAATGAGCAGTTCTTC
CASSKRLAGRYNEQFF
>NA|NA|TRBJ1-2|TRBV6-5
TGTGCCAGCAGTTATGGCCAACACTATGGCTACACCTTC
CASSYGQHYGYTF
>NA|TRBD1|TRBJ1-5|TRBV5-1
TGCGCCAGCAGCTACAGGGGACTTGACAATCAGCCCCAGCATTTT
CASSYRGLDNQPQHF
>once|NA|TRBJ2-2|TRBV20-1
TGCAGTGCTAGAGTCCACGGGGAGCTGTTTTTT
CSARVHGELFF
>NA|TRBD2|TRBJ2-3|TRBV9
TGTGCCAGCAGCGCCTCTGGACTAGCCAATCGGACAGATACGCAGTATTTT
CASSASGLANRTDTQYF
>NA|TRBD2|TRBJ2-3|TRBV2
TGTGCCAGCAGTGAACGGTTTAGCGGGAGGAGGGATACGCAGTATTTT
CASSERFSGRRDTQYF
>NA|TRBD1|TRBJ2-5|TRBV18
TGTGCCAGCTCCCAAGGACAGGGAGAGACCCAGTACTTC
CASSQGQGETQYF
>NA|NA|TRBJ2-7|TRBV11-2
TGTGCCAGCAGCTCGCCCCGGGGAAGCGAGCAGTACTTC
CASSSPRGSEQYF
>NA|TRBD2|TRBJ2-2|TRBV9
TGTGCCAGCAGCGTAAGGGTGCTAGCGGGGGGCCAGAACACCGGGGAGCTGTTTTTT
CASSVRVLAGGQNTGELFF